The 26 T cell receptor beta chains presented below share a single source sample, sequenced in a study of CD8 T cells in ankylosing spondylitis. TCRdb re-called the 5' RACE reads through MiXCR, storing one row per CDR3 protein. The repertoire includes 380,000 or so distinct CDR3 sequences, 20% to 25% of them detected once, and about an eighth sits in the top ten. The sequenced sample consisted of blood, either unsorted or a sorted T cell fraction (not recorded which). These receptors were collected from a male donor with ankylosing spondylitis or in good health (not recorded which).

V is TRBV27 and J is TRBJ2-7, with 7 nucleotides matching TRBD1. The CDR3 totals 18 residues. Germline V gene data show CDR1 as MNHEY and CDR2 as SMNVEV (reference sequence). Trimming at V came to 2 bases and at J to 0 bases, leaving 13 bases not matched to a gene. The CDR3 nucleotides are TGTGCCAGCAGTTTAGAAGGTGTTGGGACAGCGCTCTCCTACGAGCAGTACTTC. Amino acids: CASSLEGVGTALSYEQYF.

This clonotype has a handful of counts. The rearrangement joins TRBV28 to TRBJ2-3; D is uncertain. Trimming pared 3 bases from V and 0 bases from J, leaving 7 bases between. The germline CDR1 and CDR2 sequences are MDHEN and SYDVKM. The CDR3 runs to 14 residues. The CDR3 region is CASSFSTSTDTQYF. For the CDR3, the DNA is TGTGCCAGCAGTTTTTCTACTAGCACAGATACGCAGTATTTT.

This clonotype was seen more than once but under ten times. An end of the junction does not agree with germline; a read error may underlie this. The chain combines TRBV27 with TRBJ2-3; 9 nucleotides line up with TRBD2. The CDR3 runs 16 residues. Germline V gene lookup returns CDR1 MNHEY and CDR2 SMNVEV (reference sequence). CDR3 nucleotide sequence: TGTGCCAGCAGCTTATCGCCCAGCGGGGGGACAGATACGCAGTATTTT. It encodes CASSLSPSGGTDTQYF.

This clonotype has a handful of counts. This chain connects TRBV7-2 to TRBJ2-3, with D perhaps TRBD1 (6 bases). Trimming removed 3 bases at V and 2 bases at J, with 12 bases between. The CDR3 spans 15 residues. CDR1 is SGHTA, CDR2 FQGNSA, per germline. The CDR3 region has the DNA TGTGCCAGCAGCTTTGGGGGACAATCCACAGATACGCAGTATTTT. Protein product: CASSFGGQSTDTQYF. The whole variable domain, remainder taken from reference TRBV7-2 and TRBJ2-3, is GAGVSQSPSNKVTEKGKDVELRCDPISGHTALYWYRQSLGQGLEFLIYFQGNSAPDKSGLPSDRFSAERTGGSVSTLTIQRTQQEDSAVYLCASSFGGQSTDTQYFGPGTRLTVL.

CDR3 sequence: CATSDSSGGQGNTGELFF. CDR3 bases: TGTGCCACCAGTGATAGTAGTGGGGGACAGGGGAACACCGGGGAGCTGTTTTTT. The chain employs TRBV24-1 and TRBJ2-2, with TRBD1 matching over 9 bases. With 3 bases clipped from V and 1 base from J, the junction kept 8 bases outside the gene matches. The CDR3 consists of 18 residues. In germline, CDR1 is KGHDR, CDR2 SFDVKD.

The chain couples TRBV12-3 or TRBV12-4 to TRBJ2-3; TRBD2 agrees at 9 bases. The CDR3 consists of 16 residues. After removal of 4 bases from V and 5 bases from J, the junction contained 10 bases not matched to a gene. The CDR3 region is CASSSLSGSPGDTQYF. CDR3 in DNA: TGTGCCAGCAGTTCCCTTAGCGGGAGCCCCGGAGATACGCAGTATTTT.

Many counts were recorded for this clonotype. The rearrangement uses TRBV7-9 and TRBJ1-1, with a possible D match to TRBD1 (5 bases). The CDR3 contains 17 residues. CDR1 is SEHNR, CDR2 FQNEAQ, per germline (reference sequence). V lost 4 bases to trimming and J lost 3 bases, with 21 bases between them. The CDR3 sequence is CASSSLTPAGLYTEAFF. CDR3 DNA: TGTGCCAGCAGCTCACTTACGCCGGCAGGGTTGTACACTGAAGCTTTCTTT.

This clonotype turned up a few times. The chain recombines TRBV6-1 with TRBJ2-7; TRBD2 agrees at 12 bases. The CDR3 covers 14 residues. Trimming cost V 6 bases and J 2 bases; bases outside gene matches: 2. In germline, CDR1 is MNHNS, CDR2 SASEGT. The CDR3 region has the DNA TGTGCCAGCAGCACTAGCGGGAGGACCTACGAGCAGTACTTC. It codes for CASSTSGRTYEQYF.

The genes are TRBV6-5 and TRBJ2-2; D uncertain. CDR1 MNHEY and CDR2 SVGAGI come from the germline V gene. The V end was cut by 4 bases, the J end by 6 bases, with 12 bases between. This CDR3 region has 14 residues. Written as DNA, the CDR3 is TGTGCCAGCAGTTCAATGTCGGTGGCCGGGGAGCTGTTTTTT. This gives the protein CASSSMSVAGELFF.

This clonotype was counted only a few times. The chain links TRBV27 to TRBJ2-2; D call uncertain. The CDR3 spans 14 residues. Germline V gene data show CDR1 as MNHEY and CDR2 as SMNVEV (reference sequence). V shed 1 base and J shed 8 bases, with 11 bases lying between them. The CDR3, as DNA: TGTGCCAGCAGTTTATATAGCCCTATGGGGGAGCTGTTTTTT. It encodes CASSLYSPMGELFF.

The CDR3 DNA reads TGTGCCAGCAGTTCTGGGGAAGCAGATACGCAGTATTTT. Amino acids: CASSSGEADTQYF. The chain uses TRBV6-6 and TRBJ2-3; D ambiguous. Germline V gene lookup returns CDR1 MNHNY and CDR2 SVGAGI (reference sequence). The CDR3 length is 13 residues. V was trimmed by 4 bases and J by 4 bases, leaving 9 bases between them.

This clonotype was detected a few times. The chain is built from TRBV6-6 and TRBJ1-2; D not resolved. The CDR3 is 12 residues long. Germline V lookup: CDR1 MNHNY, CDR2 SVGAGI (reference sequence). V lost 2 bases, J lost 7 bases, and 8 bases lay in between. The CDR3 coding sequence is TGTGCCAGCAGTTACGAGACATCTGGCTACACCTTC. Residues: CASSYETSGYTF.

The chain is built from TRBV20-1 and TRBJ2-7, with D possibly matching TRBD2 (7 bases). Germline V lookup: CDR1 DFQATT, CDR2 SNEGSKA (reference sequence). The CDR3 sequence is 14 residues long. V was clipped by 3 bases and J by 3 bases, with 15 bases between them. CDR3 DNA sequence: TGCAGTGCTAGCCCAAAGCGGGACAACTACGAGCAGTACTTC. The encoded protein is CSASPKRDNYEQYF.

This rearrangement joins TRBV4-1 to TRBJ2-5; perhaps TRBD2 as D (6 bases). Germline assignment: CDR1 MGHRA and CDR2 YSYEKL. The CDR3 sequence is 16 residues long. V lost 3 bases and J 7 bases, leaving 21 bases between the germline ends. This chain's CDR3 is CASSHLPRDAGGTQYF. CDR3 in DNA: TGCGCCAGCAGCCATCTCCCGCGGGACGCCGGTGGGACCCAGTACTTC.

This clonotype was observed a handful of times. CDR3 DNA: TGCGCCAGCAGCCTGGGTAGTGGGACCCAGTACTTC. Encoded protein: CASSLGSGTQYF. V gene TRBV4-1 combines with J gene TRBJ2-5; no definite D call. The germline V gene has CDR1 MGHRA and CDR2 YSYEKL. With 4 bases removed from V and 7 bases from J, the gap between germline ends came to 10 bases. This CDR3 region has 12 residues.

The rearrangement links TRBV6-5 to TRBJ1-1; 10 bases map to TRBD1. Trimming at V came to 0 bases and at J to 4 bases, leaving 2 bases not matched to a gene. The CDR3 is 15 residues long. In germline, CDR1 is MNHEY, CDR2 SVGAGI. The CDR3 sequence is CASSYSRTGGTEAFF. CDR3 in DNA: TGTGCCAGCAGTTACTCGAGGACAGGGGGCACTGAAGCTTTCTTT.

This clonotype appeared a few times. The V and J genes are TRBV9 and TRBJ2-1, with TRBD2 matching over 9 bases. From germline, CDR1 is SGDLS and CDR2 YYNGEE. CDR3 length: 15 amino acids. The ends lost 2 bases at V and 7 bases at J; junction bases unmatched: 7. The CDR3 sequence: CASSVGGGARNEQFF. The CDR3 bases are TGTGCCAGCAGCGTCGGCGGGGGGGCTAGGAATGAGCAGTTCTTC.

This chain uses TRBV5-5 with TRBJ2-1; D gene unclear. The CDR3 consists of 12 residues. CDR1 and CDR2 (germline): SGHKS, YYEKEE (reference sequence). V lost 7 bases to trimming and J lost 8 bases, with 13 bases between them. The CDR3 bases are TGTGCCAGCTCTGAGGTGGGTCATGAGCAGTTCTTC. Protein sequence: CASSEVGHEQFF. Variable domain in full (rest from reference TRBV5-5 and TRBJ2-1): DAGVTQSPTHLIKTRGQQVTLRCSPISGHKSVSWYQQVLGQGPQFIFQYYEKEERGRGNFPDRFSARQFPNYSSELNVNALLLGDSALYLCASSEVGHEQFFGPGTRLTVL.

The chain couples TRBV11-2 to TRBJ2-7; D unclear. V was trimmed by 3 bases and J by 2 bases, leaving 11 bases between them. The length of the CDR3 is 14 residues. Germline CDR1 and CDR2: SGHAT and FQNNGV. CDR3 sequence: CASSFDPYPYEQYF. CDR3 nucleotides: TGTGCCAGCAGCTTTGACCCCTACCCCTACGAGCAGTACTTC.

CDR3 DNA: TGTGCCAGCAGGGGACAGGGGATCTACAATGAGCAGTTCTTC. Its translation is CASRGQGIYNEQFF. This chain connects TRBV12-3 or TRBV12-4 to TRBJ2-1; the match to TRBD1 covers 10 bases. This CDR3 contains 14 residues. The V gene end was trimmed by 6 bases and the J gene end by 3 bases; junction bases not matched to a gene: 2.

In this sample, this clonotype turned up a few times. The chain uses TRBV12-3 or TRBV12-4 and TRBJ1-2; tentative D call: TRBD1 (5 bases). The V gene lost 3 bases and the J gene lost 4 bases, with 12 bases spanning the gap. There are 14 residues in the CDR3. The CDR3: CASSFAGRGYGYTF. The CDR3 region has the DNA TGTGCCAGCAGTTTCGCAGGGAGAGGCTATGGCTACACCTTC.

This clonotype occurred a few times. CDR3: CASSEETGGLVDYGYTF. CDR3 nucleotide sequence: TGTGCCAGCAGTGAAGAGACAGGTGGGCTCGTTGACTATGGCTACACCTTC. The gene calls are TRBV2 and TRBJ1-2; D may be TRBD1 (6 bases). Germline CDR1 SNHLY, CDR2 FYNNEI. The V end lost 1 base, the J end lost 3 bases, and 18 bases lay between the germline ends. The CDR3 sequence is 17 residues long. Based on the CDR3 plus reference TRBV2 and TRBJ1-2, the full variable domain is EPEVTQTPSHQVTQMGQEVILRCVPISNHLYFYWYRQILGQKVEFLVSFYNNEISEKSEIFDDQFSVERPDGSNFTLKIRSTKLEDSAMYFCASSEETGGLVDYGYTFGSGTRLTVV.

Many counts were recorded for this clonotype. The rearrangement joins TRBV12-3 or TRBV12-4 to TRBJ1-1, with D perhaps TRBD1 (5 bases). V was pared by 5 bases and J by 11 bases, with 15 bases between. The CDR3 has 12 residues. The CDR3 coding sequence is TGTGCCAGCAGTCCTCAGGGCTTTGTCGCTTTCTTT. This sequence encodes CASSPQGFVAFF.

The chain recombines TRBV12-3 or TRBV12-4 with TRBJ2-1; D is tentatively TRBD1 or TRBD2 (5 bases each). This CDR3 has 14 residues. V gave up 4 bases and J gave up 5 bases, with 12 bases separating them. In DNA, the CDR3 is TGTGCCAGCAGTTCGGGACGAACCAACAATGAGCAGTTCTTC. Amino acid sequence: CASSSGRTNNEQFF.

This clonotype was seen at least ten times. The chain joins TRBV20-1 to TRBJ2-7; maybe TRBD1 (5 bases). V lost 5 bases and J lost 1, with 12 bases in between. Per germline, CDR1 DFQATT and CDR2 SNEGSKA (reference sequence). The CDR3 is made up of 13 amino acids. This CDR3 is CSARPRASYEQYF. The CDR3 region has the DNA TGCAGTGCTCGGCCCAGGGCTTCCTACGAGCAGTACTTC.

The sample holds a few counts of this clonotype. J is TRBJ1-2 and V is TRBV10-3, with no clear D. The CDR3 loop spans 15 amino acids. The ends were cut back, 8 bases at V and 4 bases at J, with 20 bases in the middle. The V gene's germline CDR1 is ENHRY and CDR2 SYGVKD. The CDR3 protein is CAIGPWVTPPYGYTF. The CDR3 nucleotides are TGTGCCATCGGTCCTTGGGTAACCCCCCCCTATGGCTACACCTTC.